This T cell receptor (beta chain) comes out of a study of regulatory T cells in long-lasting Graves disease. Study findings and constraints: Persistent disease exhibited a predilection for TRBV28, TRBJ1-2 and TRBJ2-5. Sampling was limited to peripheral blood rather than thyroid tissue.

Time point: newly diagnosed GD, antithyroid drugs for less than 3 months. Making the TCR library involved RNA that had been extracted from PBMCs. This clonotype has ten or more counts. The antigen remains undetermined. Construction of the TCR beta libraries employed iRepertoire HTBI primers in conjunction with Arm-PCR of CDR3 regions. TCRdb reanalysed the multiplex PCR reads using MiXCR and keeps one entry per CDR3 protein. The sample lists 350,000 to 550,000 distinct CDR3 sequences, roughly 15% seen once, with 20% to 25% in the top ten. CDR3 length: 14 amino acids. In germline, CDR1 is MDHEN, CDR2 SYDVKM. V was cut by 0 bases and J by 2 bases, with 7 bases left in between. These same records also appear under a second study, on T cells in Graves' hyperthyroidism and ophthalmopathy. That source reports: Appearing also in blood were most of the thyroid clonotypes expanded above 0.001.

The chain carries TRBV28 and TRBJ1-2; unclear D gene. This TCR came from a woman between 18 and 29 years old with Graves disease. Sequenced here: peripheral blood mononuclear cells (PBMCs), sampled at new diagnosis, from a patient treated with antithyroid drugs. The CDR3 loop reads CASSLWPVNYGYTF. Here the CDR3 DNA reads TGTGCCAGCAGTTTATGGCCGGTAAACTATGGCTACACCTTC.